This is a list of T cell receptor beta chains from one sample in a study of tumor-infiltrating lymphocytes in glioblastoma multiforme. TCRdb reprocessed the multiplex PCR reads with MiXCR, giving one entry per CDR3 protein. The table has almost 20,000 distinct CDR3 sequences, just under 70% seen once. Sequencing was performed on peripheral blood. These receptors were collected from a male donor with glioblastoma. Each CDR3 is given with its conserved first and last residue.

cdr3_aa: CASRPEGSNNQPQHF; v_call: TRBV28
cdr3_aa: CASRSSRGTGVLFF; v_call: TRBV11-3
cdr3_aa: CASSAKPGQGGGTEAFF; v_call: TRBV11-2
cdr3_aa: CSVEREWATTKQFF; v_call: TRBV29-1
cdr3_aa: CASSALRTPTDTQNF; v_call: TRBV6-2/TRBV6-3
cdr3_aa: CATVAEGAIVEQYF; v_call: TRBV10-3
cdr3_aa: CASRQQGGPPLHF; v_call: TRBV6-2/TRBV6-3
cdr3_aa: CASSPLAGGRDEQFF; v_call: TRBV11-1
cdr3_aa: CAIRNSGTVSYEQCF; v_call: TRBV10-3
cdr3_aa: CASSSGQGTEGFTDTQHF; v_call: TRBV11-2
cdr3_aa: CASSGTGHPVRSTGELFF; v_call: TRBV12-3/TRBV12-4
cdr3_aa: CASSQDRYTCNEQFF; v_call: TRBV14
cdr3_aa: CASSLGHTQETQYF; v_call: TRBV5-1
cdr3_aa: CASSLGGRGREQYF; v_call: TRBV5-4
cdr3_aa: CASSFTGSTGIGQPQHF; v_call: TRBV28
cdr3_aa: CASSYAGGARVAEAFF; v_call: TRBV6-5
cdr3_aa: CASSLKGVNPSNQPKHF; v_call: TRBV28
cdr3_aa: CASSLEGSGYGYTF; v_call: TRBV11-2
cdr3_aa: CSVAHPEGGSEAFF; v_call: TRBV29-1
cdr3_aa: CASSLGWGRVSEDTQYF; v_call: TRBV11-2
cdr3_aa: CASSQVYNEAFF; v_call: TRBV4-2
cdr3_aa: CASSLGTIMNTEAFF; v_call: TRBV5-4
cdr3_aa: CASSSGQGTEGLTDTQYF; v_call: TRBV11-2
cdr3_aa: CSVSSGHGGNTIYF; v_call: TRBV20-1
cdr3_aa: CSVGGTSGNTYTQYF; v_call: TRBV29-1
cdr3_aa: CRGRTGEYEQYF; v_call: TRBV29-1
cdr3_aa: CSARNLADKREQYF; v_call: TRBV20-1
cdr3_aa: CASSEGQHTGELFF; v_call: TRBV6-2/TRBV6-3
cdr3_aa: CASSPGPGGDTQYF; v_call: TRBV11-2
cdr3_aa: CAGSYSWQAIYGYTF; v_call: TRBV12-3/TRBV12-4
cdr3_aa: CAITPGTGGALGYTF; v_call: TRBV10-3
cdr3_aa: CASSLVGGNTEAFF; v_call: TRBV12-3/TRBV12-4
cdr3_aa: CASNLSLGDTEAFF; v_call: TRBV11-2
cdr3_aa: CASINLGTGGLLGGNTIYF; v_call: TRBV6-5